The next 10 T cell receptor beta chains were all read from a single sample in a study of blood T cell repertoires in COVID-19. The data were produced by immunoSEQ multiplex PCR, yet TCRdb's version contains in-frame clones alone and is incomplete. The sample consists of a few hundred thousand clones, around 89% of them appearing once. The sample consisted of PBMCs or T cells enriched from blood (not recorded which). These receptors were taken from a woman in her late teens or twenties who had recovered from COVID-19.

The genes are TRBV6-1 and TRBJ2-1, with 9 bases fitting TRBD1. This CDR3 region has 16 residues. V lost 3 bases and J lost 6; bases outside the gene matches: 9. The germline CDR1 and CDR2 sequences are MNHNS and SASEGT. CDR3 DNA sequence: TGTGCCAGCAGTGAGTCCGGGACAGGGCTACTCAATGAGCAGTTCTTC. Residues: CASSESGTGLLNEQFF.

With respect to this clone: The CDR3 carries no conserved terminal phenylalanine or tryptophan, so it likely arises from a read error. No DNA is shown, since the ends of the CDR3 on it are uncertain; the CDR3 is the one TCRdb lists. The chain joins TRBV20-1 to TRBJ1-5; TRBD1 is the table's D call, not checked against the DNA. Germline CDR1 DFQATT, CDR2 SNEGSKA (reference sequence). From its first to its last residue, the CDR3 has 8 amino acids. CDR3 loop: CSALQAHL.

With respect to this clone: The sample carries other DNA sequences with the same CDR3. The chain links TRBV19 to TRBJ1-6; TRBD1 agrees at 10 bases. The CDR3 contains 13 residues. V dropped 8 bases and J dropped 7; count of bases not matched to a gene: 2. The germline V gene has CDR1 LNHDA and CDR2 SQIVND (reference sequence). The DNA of the CDR3 is TGTGCCAGTTCGGGACAGGGGAATTCACCCCTCCACTTT. This translates into CASSGQGNSPLHF.

The chain combines TRBV6-5 with TRBJ1-2; tentative D call: TRBD1 (6 bases). The CDR3 is 14 residues long. Trimming left V 6 bases short and J 5 bases short, with 16 bases between. Germline V CDR1 and CDR2: MNHEY, SVGAGI. CDR3 in DNA: TGTGCCAGCAGGGCGCGGGGGGCAGGGTATGGCTACACCTTC. It yields the protein CASRARGAGYGYTF.

This chain uses TRBV19 with TRBJ1-3; D uncertain. Trimming left V 11 bases short and J 0 bases short, with 11 bases between. Germline assignment: CDR1 LNHDA and CDR2 SQIVND (reference sequence). This CDR3 comprises 13 residues. In DNA, the CDR3 is TGTGCCGGCTCAGAAAACTCTGGAAACACCATATATTTT. Translating it yields CAGSENSGNTIYF.

The CDR3 loop is CASSTGVLEQFF. CDR3 bases: TGTGCCAGCAGCACCGGGGTGCTGGAGCAGTTCTTC. The chain couples TRBV4-2 to TRBJ2-1, with D perhaps matching TRBD2 (5 bases). The germline CDR1 and CDR2 sequences are LGHNA and YNFKEQ. Trimming removed 5 bases at V and 10 bases at J, with 12 bases between. This CDR3 comprises 12 residues.

V is TRBV5-1 and J is TRBJ2-7, with 10 bases identical to TRBD1. The germline gives CDR1 SGHRS, CDR2 YFSETQ. Trimming cost V 4 bases and J 2 bases; bases outside gene matches: 9. CDR3 length: 16 residues. CDR3 sequence: CASSPSPGTGAYEQYF. In DNA, the CDR3 is TGCGCCAGCAGCCCGAGCCCCGGGACAGGGGCCTACGAGCAGTACTTC. Using reference TRBV5-1 and TRBJ2-7 for the parts outside the CDR3, the full variable domain is KAGVTQTPRYLIKTRGQQVTLSCSPISGHRSVSWYQQTPGQGLQFLFEYFSETQRNKGNFPGRFSGRQFSNSRSEMNVSTLELGDSALYLCASSPSPGTGAYEQYFGPGTRLTVT.

The CDR3 here is CAWSTGTGVSNEQFF. In DNA, the CDR3 is TGTGCCTGGAGTACCGGGACAGGGGTTTCCAATGAGCAGTTCTTC. This chain uses TRBV30 with TRBJ2-1; 10 bases are shared with TRBD1. The J segment lost 6 bases and the V segment lost 2 bases, leaving 7 bases of the junction unmatched. This CDR3 is 15 amino acids long. Germline assignment: CDR1 GTSNPN and CDR2 SVGIG (reference sequence).

This sequence joins TRBV6-5 and TRBJ2-3; 8 positions match TRBD2. Looked up from germline, CDR1 is MNHEY and CDR2 is SVGAGI. This CDR3 contains 13 residues. V lost 7 bases, J lost 6 bases, and 6 bases stayed unmatched. The CDR3 spells CASIGLAFDTQYF. In DNA, the CDR3 is TGTGCCAGCATCGGACTAGCTTTCGATACGCAGTATTTT.

The rearrangement joins TRBV7-8 to TRBJ2-5; a weak D match, TRBD2 (5 bases). CDR3 length: 16 amino acids. CDR1 SGHVS and CDR2 FQNEAQ come from the germline V gene. Trimming stripped 3 bases from V and 2 bases from J, with 16 bases between. CDR3 nucleotide sequence: TGTGCCAGCAGCTTTGCCGGGAACACGATGCAAGAGACCCAGTACTTC. Translation: CASSFAGNTMQETQYF.